What follows are 8 T cell receptor beta chains derived from one specimen sequenced in a study of human T cells and chemical hapten exposure. Specified time point: patch test 3, about 24 weeks after DPC sensitization. Sample treatment: therapeutic diphenylcyclopropenone sensitization with weekly scalp DPC. TCRdb ran MiXCR on the RACE reads and lists one entry per CDR3 protein. The table lists about 200,000 distinct CDR3 sequences, roughly a quarter of them singletons. The sample consisted of whole blood, taken in connection with sensitization to the hapten diphenylcyclopropenone (DPC). The receptors were sampled from a woman between 35 and 50 years old with alopecia areata. Some clones in this sample may be carry-over from other donors' samples.

This clonotype was found a few times. The CDR3 reads CASSRTAGQGGEKLFF. The CDR3 DNA sequence: TGTGCCAGCAGCCGGACGGCGGGACAGGGGGGAGAAAAACTGTTTTTT. The chain carries TRBV7-9 and TRBJ1-4, with 11 bases matching TRBD1. Germline CDR1 reads SEHNR; CDR2 reads FQNEAQ (reference sequence). The CDR3 has 16 amino acids. The V segment lost 5 bases and the J segment 8 bases; nucleotides outside the gene matches: 10.

The rearrangement joins TRBV7-9 to TRBJ2-2; TRBD2 matches 9 bases. The ends lost 5 bases at V and 0 bases at J; junction bases unmatched: 4. The CDR3 runs 16 residues. Germline V gene lookup returns CDR1 SEHNR and CDR2 FQNEAQ (reference sequence). The CDR3 DNA follows: TGTGCCAGCAGCACAGCTAGCGGGGCGAACACCGGGGAGCTGTTTTTT. Its translation is CASSTASGANTGELFF.

V and J are TRBV7-9 and TRBJ2-4, with TRBD2 matching over 13 bases. V lost 5 bases and J lost 12; bases outside the gene matches: 13. The length of the CDR3 is 16 residues. Germline V gene data show CDR1 as SEHNR and CDR2 as FQNEAQ (reference sequence). The CDR3 is CASSPPAWTSGGGQYF. CDR3 nucleotides: TGTGCCAGCAGCCCGCCGGCCTGGACTAGCGGGGGCGGTCAGTACTTC.

This clonotype has more than one count but fewer than ten. The genes are TRBV7-2 and TRBJ2-5; D is perhaps TRBD2 (6 bases). Germline V lookup: CDR1 SGHTA, CDR2 FQGNSA. V gave up 5 bases and J gave up 4 bases, with 14 bases separating them. The CDR3 is 14 residues long. The CDR3 region is CASSLRPAGETQYF. The CDR3, as DNA: TGTGCCAGCAGCCTCCGACCAGCGGGAGAGACCCAGTACTTC.

This rearrangement joins TRBV28 to TRBJ2-7, with TRBD1 matching over 8 bases. Looked up from germline, CDR1 is MDHEN and CDR2 is SYDVKM. V shed 6 bases, J shed 2 bases, and the junction held 6 bases outside the gene matches. The CDR3 length is 14 residues. The CDR3: CASSPGQAPYEQYF. The CDR3 DNA sequence: TGTGCCAGCAGCCCGGGACAGGCCCCCTACGAGCAGTACTTC.

Regarding this clonotype: A much larger clone is a single base away; this may be a read error. The rearrangement joins TRBV29-1 to TRBJ1-1; 7 nucleotides align to TRBD1. The length of the CDR3 is 14 residues. Germline CDR1 SQVTM, CDR2 ANQGSEA. CDR3 loop: CSVDTGAFVTEALF. CDR3 nucleotide sequence: TGCAGCGTTGACACAGGGGCTTTTGTCACTGAAGCTTTATTT.

This clonotype showed up many times. The chain has TRBV6-5 and TRBJ1-1, with 8 nucleotides matching TRBD1. This CDR3 spans 14 amino acids. CDR1 MNHEY and CDR2 SVGAGI come from the germline V gene. The J segment lost 1 base and the V segment lost 3 bases, leaving 1 base of the junction unmatched. The CDR3 bases are TGTGCCAGCAGTTATACAGGGGGGAACACTGAAGCTTTCTTT. Encoded protein: CASSYTGGNTEAFF.

As DNA, the CDR3 is TGCAGTGCTAGAATAGGTAGATCCTACAATGAGCAGTTCTTC. Translated, it gives CSARIGRSYNEQFF. This chain links TRBV20-1 with TRBJ2-1; D not resolved. Germline V gives CDR1 DFQATT, CDR2 SNEGSKA (reference sequence). The CDR3 is made up of 14 amino acids. Trimming left V 2 bases short and J 1 base short, with 9 bases between.